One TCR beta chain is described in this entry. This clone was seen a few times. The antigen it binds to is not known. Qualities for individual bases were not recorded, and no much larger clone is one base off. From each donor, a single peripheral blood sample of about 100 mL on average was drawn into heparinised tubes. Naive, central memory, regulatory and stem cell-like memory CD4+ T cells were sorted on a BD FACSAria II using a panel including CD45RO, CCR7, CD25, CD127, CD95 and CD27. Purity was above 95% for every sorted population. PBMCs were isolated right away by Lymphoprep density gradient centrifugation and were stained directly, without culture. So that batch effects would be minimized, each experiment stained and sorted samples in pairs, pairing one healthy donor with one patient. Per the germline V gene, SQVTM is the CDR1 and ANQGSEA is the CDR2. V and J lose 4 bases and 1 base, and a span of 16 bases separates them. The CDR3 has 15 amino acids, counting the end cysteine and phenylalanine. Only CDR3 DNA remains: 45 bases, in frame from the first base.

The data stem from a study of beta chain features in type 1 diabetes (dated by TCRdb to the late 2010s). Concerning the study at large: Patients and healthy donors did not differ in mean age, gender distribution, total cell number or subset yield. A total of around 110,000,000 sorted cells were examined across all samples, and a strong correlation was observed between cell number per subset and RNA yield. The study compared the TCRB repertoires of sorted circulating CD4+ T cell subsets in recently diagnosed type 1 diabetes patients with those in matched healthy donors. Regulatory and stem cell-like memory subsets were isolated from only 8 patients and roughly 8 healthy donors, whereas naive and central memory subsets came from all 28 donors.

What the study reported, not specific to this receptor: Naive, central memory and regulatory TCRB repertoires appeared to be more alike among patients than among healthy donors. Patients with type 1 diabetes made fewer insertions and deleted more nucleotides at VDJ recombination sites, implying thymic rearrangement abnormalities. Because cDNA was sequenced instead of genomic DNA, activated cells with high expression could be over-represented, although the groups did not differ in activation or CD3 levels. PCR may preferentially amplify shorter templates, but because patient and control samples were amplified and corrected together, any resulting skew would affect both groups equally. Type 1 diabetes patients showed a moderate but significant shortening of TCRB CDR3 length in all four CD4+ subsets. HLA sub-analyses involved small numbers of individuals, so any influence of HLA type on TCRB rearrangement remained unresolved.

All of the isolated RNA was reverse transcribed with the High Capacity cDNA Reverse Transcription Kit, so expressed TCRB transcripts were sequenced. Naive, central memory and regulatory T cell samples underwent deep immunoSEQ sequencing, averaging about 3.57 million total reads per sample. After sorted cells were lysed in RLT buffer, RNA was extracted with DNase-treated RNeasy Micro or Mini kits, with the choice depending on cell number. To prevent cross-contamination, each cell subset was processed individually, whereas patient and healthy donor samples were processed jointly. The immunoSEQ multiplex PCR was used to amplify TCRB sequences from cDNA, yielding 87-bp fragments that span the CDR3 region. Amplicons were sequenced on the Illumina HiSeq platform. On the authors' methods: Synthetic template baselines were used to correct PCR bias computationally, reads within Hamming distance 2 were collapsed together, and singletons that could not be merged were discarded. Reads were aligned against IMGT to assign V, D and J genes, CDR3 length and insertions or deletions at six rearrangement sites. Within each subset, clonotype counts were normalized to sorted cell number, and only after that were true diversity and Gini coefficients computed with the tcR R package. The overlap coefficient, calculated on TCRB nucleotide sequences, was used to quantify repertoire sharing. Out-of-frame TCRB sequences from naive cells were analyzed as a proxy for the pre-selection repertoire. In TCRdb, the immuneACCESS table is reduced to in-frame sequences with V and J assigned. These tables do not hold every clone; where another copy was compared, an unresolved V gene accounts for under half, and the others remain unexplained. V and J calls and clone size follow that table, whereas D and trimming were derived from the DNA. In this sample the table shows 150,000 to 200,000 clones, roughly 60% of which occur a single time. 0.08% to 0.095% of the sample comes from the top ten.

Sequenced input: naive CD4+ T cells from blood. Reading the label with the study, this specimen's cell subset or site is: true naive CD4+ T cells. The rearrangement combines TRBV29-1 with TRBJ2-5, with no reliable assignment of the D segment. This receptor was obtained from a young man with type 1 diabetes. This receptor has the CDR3 CSVATSLPPQETQYF. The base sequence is TGCAGCGTTGCGACCAGCCTCCCACCCCAAGAGACCCAGTACTTC.